The T cell receptor (beta chain) under discussion was sequenced for a study of T cell responses to AZD1222 COVID-19 vaccine. Study-wide points: The donors showed a predominance of white British ancestry and of females, with possible underestimation of clonal diversity.

To note about this clone: What it recognizes is unknown.

Germline V CDR1 and CDR2: MNHEY, SMNVEV (reference sequence). V shed 3 bases, J shed 1 base, and the junction held 3 bases outside the gene matches. CDR3 length: 14 residues. TCRdb's table, derived via immunoSEQ multiplex PCR, lists solely in-frame clones and lacks some. The sample records some 160,000 clones, approximately 88% being singletons. The rearrangement joins TRBV27 to TRBJ2-7; the match to TRBD1 covers 7 bases. The clonotype originates from an adult who received the AZD1222 COVID-19 vaccine. The material sequenced was peripheral blood, taken 28 days after the second AZD1222 dose. The CDR3: CASSFQGVSYEQYF. CDR3 sequence (DNA): TGTGCCAGCAGTTTCCAGGGGGTGTCCTACGAGCAGTACTTC.